The rows below give T cell receptor beta chains drawn from one sample of a study of blood T cell repertoires in COVID-19. The repertoire was sequenced with immunoSEQ multiplex PCR; TCRdb's copy has only in-frame clones and lacks some. The sample has 300,000 to 450,000 clones; roughly 86% are singletons. The sample comprised PBMCs or T cells enriched from blood (not recorded which). The receptors derive from a woman between 25 and 40 years old who had been exposed to COVID-19. Each CDR3 is given with its conserved first and last residue. D genes are given only for firm matches. Size is omitted from some rows. Given values are once, few, many or a class for expanded clones.

j_gene	d_gene	abundance	v_gene	CDR3aa	CDR3nt
TRBJ1-4	TRBD1	.	TRBV19	CASRDRGPNEKLFF	TGTGCCAGTAGGGACAGGGGCCCAAATGAAAAACTGTTTTTT
TRBJ2-5	.	once	TRBV27	CASRGGRETQYF	TGTGCCAGCAGGGGGGGTCGGGAGACCCAGTACTTC
TRBJ2-1	TRBD2	few	TRBV28	CASSPALGTSGTLPYNEQFF	TGTGCCAGCAGTCCCGCCTTAGGGACTAGCGGGACCCTTCCTTACAATGAGCAGTTCTTC
TRBJ2-7	.	.	TRBV14	CASSQVGAEQYF	TGTGCCAGCAGCCAAGTAGGGGCCGAGCAGTACTTC
TRBJ2-7	TRBD2	once	TRBV27	CASRLAGGSYEQYF	TGTGCCAGCAGATTAGCGGGCGGATCCTACGAGCAGTACTTC
TRBJ1-1	.	.	TRBV12-5	CASGLVPFGGEAFF	TGTGCTAGTGGTTTGGTACCCTTCGGGGGTGAAGCTTTCTTT
TRBJ1-1	.	once	TRBV19	CASSIGQKNTEAFF	TGTGCCAGTAGTATAGGACAGAAGAACACTGAAGCTTTCTTT
TRBJ2-1	TRBD2	.	TRBV24-1	CATKSGRHTLYNEQFF	TGTGCCACCAAGAGCGGGAGGCACACCCTATACAATGAGCAGTTCTTC
TRBJ2-1	.	.	TRBV6-5	CASLLDRNNEQFF	TGTGCCAGCTTGCTGGACAGAAACAATGAGCAGTTCTTC
TRBJ1-1	TRBD1	.	TRBV27	CASSPRTGERTEAFF	TGTGCCAGCAGTCCCCGGACAGGGGAGAGGACTGAAGCTTTCTTT
TRBJ1-5	.	.	TRBV19	CASSRINQPQHF	TGTGCCAGTTCGAGGATAAATCAGCCCCAGCATTTT
TRBJ2-1	TRBD2	.	TRBV11-3	CASSLDQTSGRVYNEQFF	TGTGCCAGCAGCTTAGATCAGACTAGCGGGAGAGTTTACAATGAGCAGTTCTTC
TRBJ1-1	TRBD1	once	TRBV12-3/TRBV12-4	CASSALDRVEAFF	TGTGCCAGCAGTGCGCTGGACAGGGTTGAAGCTTTCTTT
TRBJ1-1	.	.	TRBV30	CAWGGRVNTEAFF	TGTGCCTGGGGGGGGAGAGTGAACACTGAAGCTTTCTTT
TRBJ2-1	TRBD2	.	TRBV4-2	CASSHPGLAAKSSYNEQFF	TGTGCCAGCAGCCACCCGGGACTAGCGGCTAAGAGCTCCTACAATGAGCAGTTCTTC
TRBJ1-6	.	.	TRBV27	CASTQTYNSPLHF	TGTGCCAGCACCCAGACCTATAATTCACCCCTCCACTTT
TRBJ2-2	TRBD1	.	TRBV13	CASSLHQDRGPTGELFF	TGTGCCAGCAGCCTACACCAGGACAGGGGTCCCACCGGGGAGCTGTTTTTT